This passage covers 20 T cell receptor beta chains from one sample sequenced in a study of post-analysis software for immune sequencing data. Study findings and constraints: Included in a set of roughly five TRBV segments more frequent in patients than controls were TRBV5-6, TRBV5-1 and TRBV20-1.

The TCR beta cDNA libraries carried unique molecular identifiers. Each CDR3 protein gets one entry after TCRdb re-called the PCR reads with MiXCR. Among over 150,000 distinct CDR3 sequences listed, approximately 28% were seen once. No antigens are known for them. The sample was blood. The receptors come from a girl between 5 and 17 years old with multiple sclerosis.

The sample holds many counts of this clonotype. One end of the junction does not line up with germline, which may come from a read error. The chain joins TRBV24-1 to TRBJ2-5; TRBD1 matches at 7 bases. The CDR3 runs to 14 residues. Germline loops: CDR1 KGHDR, CDR2 SFDVKD. CDR3 protein: CATSDRDSQGTQYF. Written as DNA, the CDR3 is TGTGCCACCAGTGATCGGGACAGTCAAGGGACCCAGTACTTC.

This chain joins TRBV2 and TRBJ2-7; TRBD2 aligns across 8 bases. TRBJ2-5 explains the end of the DNA better; the J call may be wrong. The CDR3 totals 15 residues. Germline CDR1 is SNHLY and CDR2 is FYNNEI. This chain's CDR3 is CASSELGLAQETQYF. The CDR3 bases are TGTGCCAGCAGTGAACTTGGACTAGCCCAAGAGACCCAGTACTTC.

Remarks on this clonotype: A read error may account for a junction end that differs from germline. J is TRBJ2-1 and V is TRBV7-2; D uncertain. Germline CDR1 SGHTA, CDR2 FQGNSA. The CDR3 runs to 15 residues. CDR3 nucleotide sequence: TGTGTCAGCAGCTTTGTAGGACGGAGTAACAATGAGCAGTTCTTC. Residues: CVSSFVGRSNNEQFF.

In its sample, this clonotype was seen many times. This rearrangement joins TRBV5-1 to TRBJ2-1, with D perhaps TRBD2 (6 bases). Germline CDR1 reads SGHRS; CDR2 reads YFSETQ. This CDR3 spans 17 amino acids. The germline V and J ends were trimmed by 1 base and 5 bases, with 19 bases remaining between them. The CDR3 coding sequence is TGCGCCAGCAGCTTGAGGGGTAGCGGAACCACTAACAATGAGCAGTTCTTC. It translates to CASSLRGSGTTNNEQFF.

The chain combines TRBV27 with TRBJ1-1, with D uncertain. The V gene lost 5 bases and the J gene lost 1 base, with 11 bases spanning the gap. Germline assignment: CDR1 MNHEY and CDR2 SMNVEV (reference sequence). This CDR3 contains 14 residues. CDR3 coding DNA: TGTGCCAGCAGTCGCAGCGCGTCGAACACTGAAGCTTTCTTT. It is translated as CASSRSASNTEAFF.

This clonotype has more than one count but fewer than ten. The rearrangement links TRBV5-1 to TRBJ2-5, with D perhaps TRBD1 or TRBD2 (6 bases each). Germline V gene lookup returns CDR1 SGHRS and CDR2 YFSETQ. The CDR3 consists of 18 residues. Trimming cost V 0 bases and J 3 bases, with 21 bases left between them. The CDR3, as DNA: TGCGCCAGCAGCTTGGATCTCAGGCGGGACACCATTGAAGAGACCCAGTACTTC. As protein: CASSLDLRRDTIEETQYF.

This clonotype was detected many times. The chain couples TRBV5-5 to TRBJ2-7; the D gene is possibly TRBD1 (5 bases). V was clipped by 4 bases and J by 7 bases, with 24 bases between them. This CDR3 region has 16 residues. Germline values: CDR1 SGHKS, CDR2 YYEKEE (reference sequence). The CDR3 nucleotides are TGTGCCAGCAGCGTTGTTAATTTGGGCTTCGCAGGGGAGCAGTACTTC. Residues: CASSVVNLGFAGEQYF.

Regarding this clonotype: At one end, the junction sequence differs from germline, possibly due to a read error. The rearrangement uses TRBV5-6 and TRBJ1-6, with D possibly being TRBD1 (6 bases). The CDR3 length is 17 residues. Germline assignment: CDR1 SGHDT and CDR2 YYEEEE. The CDR3 region has the DNA TGTGCCAGCAGCTTGGGGCACAGGGTGGTTTATAATTCACCCCGCCACTTT. It yields the protein CASSLGHRVVYNSPRHF. Full variable domain (missing parts from reference TRBV5-6 and TRBJ1-6): DAGVTQSPTHLIKTRGQQVTLRCSPKSGHDTVSWYQQALGQGPQFIFQYYEEEERQRGNFPDRFSGHQFPNYSSELNVNALLLGDSALYLCASSLGHRVVYNSPRHFGNGTRLTVT.

This clonotype was seen ten or more times. This chain connects TRBV12-3 or TRBV12-4 to TRBJ2-7, with D possibly being TRBD2 (6 bases). Trimming removed 3 bases from V and 5 bases from J, with 14 bases in between. The length of the CDR3 is 14 residues. The CDR3 DNA reads as TGTGCCAGCAGTTTTTGGGAGAGCGGGCACGAGCAGTACTTC. This encodes CASSFWESGHEQYF.

Comment on this clonotype: Being one base from a much bigger clone, this may be a read error. V and J are TRBV6-2 or TRBV6-3 and TRBJ2-1; D may be TRBD2 (5 bases). The V gene's germline CDR1 is MNHEY and CDR2 SVGEGT. V lost 4 bases to trimming and J lost 8 bases, with 9 bases between them. The CDR3 totals 12 residues. The CDR3 DNA is TGTGCCAGCAGTTGGACTCACGATGAGCAGTTCTTC. Protein product: CASSWTHDEQFF.

In this sample, this clonotype turned up a few times. The chain recombines TRBV5-1 with TRBJ1-2, with D perhaps TRBD1 (6 bases). CDR1 and CDR2 (germline): SGHRS, YFSETQ. V gave up 1 base and J gave up 2 bases, with 9 bases separating them. The CDR3 runs 14 residues. The CDR3 coding sequence is TGCGCCAGCAGCTTGAGCGGACAGAACTATGGCTACACCTTC. It codes for CASSLSGQNYGYTF.

The chain has TRBV6-2 or TRBV6-3 and TRBJ1-5; D gene uncertain. The germline CDR1 and CDR2 sequences are MNHEY and SVGEGT. The CDR3 loop spans 22 amino acids. V lost 2 bases, J lost 7 bases, and 36 bases lay in between. The CDR3 reads CASSYALPANEGDYGSMQPQHF. In DNA, the CDR3 is TGTGCCAGCAGTTACGCGCTACCGGCCAACGAGGGTGATTACGGCAGTATGCAGCCCCAGCATTTT.

This clonotype was counted ten times or more. V and J are TRBV28 and TRBJ2-3, with D perhaps TRBD1 (6 bases). Trimming stripped 1 base from V and 6 bases from J, with 11 bases between. Germline V gives CDR1 MDHEN, CDR2 SYDVKM. The CDR3 runs to 14 residues. CDR3 sequence reads: CASSLSQGPDTQYF. CDR3 bases: TGTGCCAGCAGTTTATCACAGGGCCCGGATACGCAGTATTTT.

The chain couples TRBV5-6 to TRBJ2-3; D is unclear. Germline CDR1 SGHDT, CDR2 YYEEEE. V lost 4 bases to trimming and J lost 1 base, with 13 bases between them. The CDR3 extends over 15 amino acids. CDR3 in amino acids: CASSARWGRTDTQYF. CDR3 nucleotides: TGTGCCAGCAGCGCTCGGTGGGGTCGCACAGATACGCAGTATTTT.

This clonotype was found a few times. This sequence may be a read error, since a much larger clone differs from it by one base. V and J are TRBV29-1 and TRBJ2-5; maybe TRBD2 (6 bases). The CDR3 runs 12 residues. Trimming left V 2 bases short and J 5 bases short, with 9 bases between. Germline V lookup: CDR1 SQVTM, CDR2 ANQGSEA. CDR3 loop: CSVETSRETQYF. The CDR3 DNA reads TGCAGCGTTGAAACTAGCAGGGAGACCCAGTACTTC. Full variable domain (rest looked up from reference TRBV29-1 and TRBJ2-5): SAVISQKPSRDICQRGTSLTIQCQVDSQVTMMFWYRQQPGQSLTLIATANQGSEATYESGFVIDKFPISRPNLTFSTLTVSNMSPEDSSIYLCSVETSRETQYFGPGTRLLVL.

The rearrangement joins TRBV7-3 to TRBJ2-5; D possibly corresponds to TRBD1 (5 bases). Matching the DNA end better, TRBJ2-7 makes the J call doubtful. This CDR3 has 15 amino acids. Germline V gene lookup returns CDR1 SGHTA and CDR2 FQGTGA. The CDR3 is CASSVQALGTYEQYF. Written as DNA, the CDR3 is TGTGCCAGCAGCGTACAGGCGCTGGGGACCTACGAGCAGTACTTC.

V is TRBV29-1 and J is TRBJ2-2; 7 bases align to TRBD1. The CDR3 runs to 14 residues. Germline V lookup: CDR1 SQVTM, CDR2 ANQGSEA. J was trimmed by 4 bases and V by 6 bases; bases with no gene match: 8. The CDR3 bases are TGCAGCGTCGCTGGACAGGACTCCACCGGGGAGCTGTTTTTT. Translated, it gives CSVAGQDSTGELFF.

This clonotype was seen repeatedly, ten times or more. The V and J genes are TRBV20-1 and TRBJ2-7; D is uncertain. CDR1 is DFQATT, CDR2 SNEGSKA, per germline (reference sequence). Trimming left V 6 bases short and J 1 base short, with 22 bases between. This CDR3 contains 16 residues. CDR3 residues: CSAPITFPHGSYEQYF. CDR3 DNA sequence: TGCAGTGCCCCCATTACCTTTCCCCACGGTTCCTACGAGCAGTACTTC.

The sample holds one count of this clonotype. V is TRBV20-1 and J is TRBJ2-3; 9 nucleotides align to TRBD1. This CDR3 region has 15 residues. With 3 bases clipped from V and 3 bases from J, the junction kept 7 bases outside the gene matches. The germline V gene has CDR1 DFQATT and CDR2 SNEGSKA (reference sequence). The CDR3 sequence: CSASSGTGFTDTQYF. The CDR3 DNA is TGCAGTGCTAGCTCCGGGACAGGGTTTACAGATACGCAGTATTTT.

For this clonotype: This may be a read error: a much more frequent sequence differs by one nucleotide. The rearrangement joins TRBV29-1 to TRBJ2-1, with D possibly being TRBD1 (6 bases). Trimming took 2 bases from V and 2 from J, leaving 10 bases between them. The germline V gene encodes CDR1 SQVTM and CDR2 ANQGSEA. This CDR3 has 14 residues. As DNA, the CDR3 is TGCAGCGTTGAAAAGGACAGCCCCTACAATGAGCAGTTCTTC. Its protein product is CSVEKDSPYNEQFF.